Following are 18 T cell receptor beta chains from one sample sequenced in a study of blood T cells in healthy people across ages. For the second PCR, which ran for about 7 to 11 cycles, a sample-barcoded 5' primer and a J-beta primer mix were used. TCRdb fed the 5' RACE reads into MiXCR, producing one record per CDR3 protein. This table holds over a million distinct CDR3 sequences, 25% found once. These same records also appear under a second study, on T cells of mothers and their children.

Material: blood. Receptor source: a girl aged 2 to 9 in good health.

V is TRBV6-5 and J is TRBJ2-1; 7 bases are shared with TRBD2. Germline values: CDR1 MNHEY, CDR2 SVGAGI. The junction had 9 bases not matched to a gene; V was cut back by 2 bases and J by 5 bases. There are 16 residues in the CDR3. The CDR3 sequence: CASSYTSAGTNNEQFF. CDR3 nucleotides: TGTGCCAGCAGTTACACGTCAGCGGGAACCAACAATGAGCAGTTCTTC.

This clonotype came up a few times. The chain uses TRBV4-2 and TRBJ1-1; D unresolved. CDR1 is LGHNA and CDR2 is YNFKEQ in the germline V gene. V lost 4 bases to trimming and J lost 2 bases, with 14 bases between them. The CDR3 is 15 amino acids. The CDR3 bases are TGTGCCAGCAGCCTCTTCGAAGGGAGAAACACTGAAGCTTTCTTT. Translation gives CASSLFEGRNTEAFF.

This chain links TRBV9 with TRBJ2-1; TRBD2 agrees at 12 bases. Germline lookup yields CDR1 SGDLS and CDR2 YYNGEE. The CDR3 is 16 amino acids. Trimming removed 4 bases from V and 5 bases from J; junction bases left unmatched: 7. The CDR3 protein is CASSILAGGLDNEQFF. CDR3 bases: TGTGCCAGCAGCATCCTAGCGGGGGGGCTCGACAATGAGCAGTTCTTC.

The CDR3 nucleotides are TGTGCCAGCAGTTCCCTAGGGGTAACTAAAGACACCATATATTTT. Protein product: CASSSLGVTKDTIYF. The chain carries TRBV12-3 or TRBV12-4 and TRBJ1-3; perhaps TRBD1 as D (5 bases). Trimming shortened V by 4 bases and J by 8 bases, and 18 bases separated the two germline ends. The CDR3 sequence is 15 residues long.

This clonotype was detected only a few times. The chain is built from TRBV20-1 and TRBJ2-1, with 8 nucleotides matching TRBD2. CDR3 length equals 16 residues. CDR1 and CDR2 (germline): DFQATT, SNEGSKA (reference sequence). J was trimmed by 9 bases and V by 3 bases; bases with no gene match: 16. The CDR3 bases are TGCAGTGCTAGCCCCTTAGGGCGGGAGGATCAGGGTGAGCAGTTCTTC. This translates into CSASPLGREDQGEQFF.

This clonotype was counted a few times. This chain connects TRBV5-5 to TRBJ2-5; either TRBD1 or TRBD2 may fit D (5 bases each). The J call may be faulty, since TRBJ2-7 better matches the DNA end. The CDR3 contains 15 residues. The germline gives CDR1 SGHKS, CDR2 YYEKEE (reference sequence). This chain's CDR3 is CASSLAPGLEDEQYF. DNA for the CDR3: TGTGCCAGCAGCTTGGCCCCGGGGCTGGAGGACGAGCAGTACTTC.

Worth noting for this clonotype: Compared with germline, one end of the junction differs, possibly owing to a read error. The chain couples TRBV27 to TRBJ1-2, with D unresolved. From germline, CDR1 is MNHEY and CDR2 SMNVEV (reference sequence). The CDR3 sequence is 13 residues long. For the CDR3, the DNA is TGTGCCAGCAGTTTATCCGGTAACCATGGCTACACCTTC. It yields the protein CASSLSGNHGYTF.

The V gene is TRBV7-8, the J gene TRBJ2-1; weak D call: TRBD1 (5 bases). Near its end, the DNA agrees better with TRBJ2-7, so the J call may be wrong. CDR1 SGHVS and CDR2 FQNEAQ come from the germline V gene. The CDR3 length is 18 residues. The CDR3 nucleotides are TGTGCCAGCAGCTTCACAATGGCCCCGGACAACCCCACCTACGAGCAGTACTTC. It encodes CASSFTMAPDNPTYEQYF.

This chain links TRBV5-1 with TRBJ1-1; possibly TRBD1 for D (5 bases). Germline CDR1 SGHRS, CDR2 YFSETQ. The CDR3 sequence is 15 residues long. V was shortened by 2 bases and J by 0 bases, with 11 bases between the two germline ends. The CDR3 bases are TGCGCCAGCAGCTTAGACGCAGGGATGAACACTGAAGCTTTCTTT. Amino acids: CASSLDAGMNTEAFF.

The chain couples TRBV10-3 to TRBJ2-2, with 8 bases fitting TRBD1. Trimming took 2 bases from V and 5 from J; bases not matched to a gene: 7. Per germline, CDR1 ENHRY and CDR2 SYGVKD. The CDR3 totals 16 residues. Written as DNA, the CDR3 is TGTGCCATCAGTGAGCCCGGACAGGGTATTACCGGGGAGCTGTTTTTT. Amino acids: CAISEPGQGITGELFF.

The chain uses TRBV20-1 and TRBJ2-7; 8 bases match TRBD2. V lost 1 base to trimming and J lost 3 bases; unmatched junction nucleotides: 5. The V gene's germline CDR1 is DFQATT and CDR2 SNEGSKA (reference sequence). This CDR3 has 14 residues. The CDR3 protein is CSARALAGNYEQYF. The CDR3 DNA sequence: TGCAGTGCTAGAGCCTTAGCGGGAAACTACGAGCAGTACTTC.

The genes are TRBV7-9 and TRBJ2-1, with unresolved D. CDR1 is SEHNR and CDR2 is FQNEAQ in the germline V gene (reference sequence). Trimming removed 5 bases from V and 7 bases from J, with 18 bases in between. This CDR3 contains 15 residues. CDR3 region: CASSHPIEKRNEQFF. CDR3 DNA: TGTGCCAGCAGCCATCCTATAGAAAAGCGTAATGAGCAGTTCTTC. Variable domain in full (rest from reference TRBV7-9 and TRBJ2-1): DTGVSQNPRHKITKRGQNVTFRCDPISEHNRLYWYRQTLGQGPEFLTYFQNEAQLEKSRLLSDRFSAERPKGSFSTLEIQRTEQGDSAMYLCASSHPIEKRNEQFFGPGTRLTVL.

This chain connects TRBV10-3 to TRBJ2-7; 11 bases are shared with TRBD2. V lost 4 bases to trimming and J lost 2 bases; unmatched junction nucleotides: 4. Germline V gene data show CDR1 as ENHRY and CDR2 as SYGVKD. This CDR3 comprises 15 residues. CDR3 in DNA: TGTGCCATCAGTGTGACTAGCGGGAAAACCTACGAGCAGTACTTC. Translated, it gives CAISVTSGKTYEQYF.

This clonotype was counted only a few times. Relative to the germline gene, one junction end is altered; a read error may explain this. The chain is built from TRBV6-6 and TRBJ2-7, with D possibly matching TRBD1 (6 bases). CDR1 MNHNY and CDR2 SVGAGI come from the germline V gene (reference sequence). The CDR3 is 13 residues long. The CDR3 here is CASSGERFYGQYF. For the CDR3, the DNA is TGTGCCAGCTCAGGGGAAAGATTCTACGGGCAGTACTTC.

CDR3 in amino acids: CSVQGRAYNEQFF. The CDR3 bases are TGCAGCGTACAGGGCCGCGCCTACAATGAGCAGTTCTTC. The chain couples TRBV29-1 to TRBJ2-1, with D perhaps TRBD1 (6 bases). The CDR3 length is 13 residues. The V gene lost 6 bases and the J gene lost 2 bases, with 11 bases spanning the gap. Germline V gene data show CDR1 as SQVTM and CDR2 as ANQGSEA.

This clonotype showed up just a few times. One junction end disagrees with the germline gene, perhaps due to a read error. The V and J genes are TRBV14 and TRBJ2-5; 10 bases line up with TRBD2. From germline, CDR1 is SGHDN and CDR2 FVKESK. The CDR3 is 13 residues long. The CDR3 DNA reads TGTGCCTGCAGCGGACTAGCGGAAGAGACCCAGTACTTC. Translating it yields CACSGLAEETQYF.

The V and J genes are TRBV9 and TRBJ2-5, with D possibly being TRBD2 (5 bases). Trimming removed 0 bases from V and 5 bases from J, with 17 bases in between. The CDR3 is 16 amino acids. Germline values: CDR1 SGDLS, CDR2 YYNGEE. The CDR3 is CASSVAPEWPGETQYF. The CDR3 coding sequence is TGTGCCAGCAGCGTAGCTCCGGAGTGGCCGGGGGAGACCCAGTACTTC.

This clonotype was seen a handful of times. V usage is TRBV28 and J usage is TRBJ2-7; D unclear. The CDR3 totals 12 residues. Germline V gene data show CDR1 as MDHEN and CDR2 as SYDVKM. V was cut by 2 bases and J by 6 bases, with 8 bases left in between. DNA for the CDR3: TGTGCCAGCAGTTTAGCCTTTACCGAGCAGTACTTC. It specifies CASSLAFTEQYF.